This T cell receptor (beta chain) was recorded in a study of cytomegalovirus exposure and HLA in healthy donors. Points on this clone: The antigen remains unidentified.

The PCR used 60 Vbeta and 13 Jbeta primers. Using immunoSEQ multiplex PCR, the repertoire was profiled, and TCRdb retains in-frame clones only, with some absent. The table shows 100,000 to 130,000 clones, with 77% occurring only once. CDR1 is MDHEN, CDR2 SYDVKM, per germline. Losses at the gene ends were 5 bases for V and 7 bases for J; bases not matched to a gene: 4. The CDR3 spans 12 residues. Study-wide results and limits: In a later analysis, HLA-C alleles had the fewest associated TCRs, DRB1 alleles the most. V- and J-gene trimming of TCR beta was linked (in a later analysis) to a missense DCLRE1C variant. As was reported, the HLA-A and HLA-B alleles of most subjects were accurately predicted from TCR beta sequences.

The TCR sequence derives from a male donor in good health and CMV-seronegative. Material: PBMCs. This chain uses TRBV28 with TRBJ2-7; 8 bases line up with TRBD2. The CDR3 region is CASSRLAWEQYF. Written as DNA, the CDR3 is TGTGCCAGCAGTCGACTAGCGTGGGAGCAGTACTTC.